Presented here are 20 T cell receptor beta chains from one specimen sequenced in a study of blood T cell repertoires in COVID-19. The method was immunoSEQ multiplex PCR; TCRdb's version includes in-frame clones alone and lacks a portion of them. The repertoire consists of about 210,000 clones, with around 90% occurring once and the leading ten covering around 10%. The specimen sequenced was PBMCs or T cells enriched from blood (not recorded which). The receptors originated from a man in his late teens or twenties with acute COVID-19.

The chain carries TRBV27 and TRBJ1-1; tentative D call: TRBD1 (5 bases). V lost 4 bases and J 0 bases, leaving 9 bases between the germline ends. Germline values: CDR1 MNHEY, CDR2 SMNVEV (reference sequence). The CDR3 contains 14 residues. CDR3 protein: CASSSGFMNTEAFF. DNA for the CDR3: TGTGCCAGCAGTTCAGGGTTCATGAACACTGAAGCTTTCTTT.

The gene calls are TRBV20-1 and TRBJ2-7; possible D gene TRBD2, 5 bases. V was trimmed by 6 bases and J by 4 bases, leaving 7 bases between them. This CDR3 is 10 amino acids long. Germline lookup yields CDR1 DFQATT and CDR2 SNEGSKA (reference sequence). The CDR3 nucleotides read TGCAGTGCCAGGAGGTACGAGCAGTACTTC. Its protein is CSARRYEQYF.

The chain links TRBV7-3 to TRBJ2-3; 8 positions agree with TRBD2. Germline V gene sequence: CDR1 SGHTA, CDR2 FQGTGA. The CDR3 spans 13 residues. Trimming at V came to 5 bases and at J to 4 bases, leaving 2 bases not matched to a gene. CDR3 sequence: CASSPGGADTQYF. The CDR3 coding sequence is TGTGCCAGCAGCCCCGGGGGGGCAGATACGCAGTATTTT.

J is TRBJ2-7 and V is TRBV5-1; no clear D. Looked up from germline, CDR1 is SGHRS and CDR2 is YFSETQ. Trimming shortened V by 2 bases and J by 7 bases, and 7 bases separated the two germline ends. CDR3 length equals 11 residues. This CDR3 is CASSLLEEQYF. The CDR3 DNA reads as TGCGCCAGCAGCTTACTTGAGGAGCAGTACTTC.

The rearrangement links TRBV5-8 to TRBJ2-1, with 11 nucleotides matching TRBD2. V lost 3 bases, J lost 8 bases, and 4 bases stayed unmatched. Germline-derived CDR1 and CDR2 are SGHTS and YDEGEE. The CDR3 spans 14 residues. The CDR3 nucleotides are TGTGCCAGCAGCTCGGGACTAGCGGTCGATGAGCAGTTCTTC. Protein: CASSSGLAVDEQFF. Filled out from reference TRBV5-8 and TRBJ2-1, the complete variable domain reads EAGVTQSPTHLIKTRGQQATLRCSPISGHTSVYWYQQALGLGLQFLLWYDEGEERNRGNFPPRFSGRQFPNYSSELNVNALELEDSALYLCASSSGLAVDEQFFGPGTRLTVL.

The chain joins TRBV27 to TRBJ2-5, with TRBD2 identical over 9 bases. Germline-derived CDR1 and CDR2 are MNHEY and SMNVEV (reference sequence). Trimming at V came to 1 base and at J to 4 bases, leaving 4 bases not matched to a gene. This CDR3 is 15 amino acids long. The CDR3 region has the DNA TGTGCCAGCAGTTTATTGGGACTAGCCTCAGAGACCCAGTACTTC. Translating gives CASSLLGLASETQYF.

This chain connects TRBV5-1 to TRBJ1-1; possible D gene TRBD1, 6 bases. This CDR3 comprises 13 residues. Deletions cut 4 bases from V and 6 bases from J, with 13 bases between. Germline assignment: CDR1 SGHRS and CDR2 YFSETQ. The CDR3, as DNA: TGCGCCAGCAGCCCTACTCAGGGGCCTGAAGCTTTCTTT. Protein: CASSPTQGPEAFF.

The chain couples TRBV6-5 to TRBJ1-4; possibly TRBD1 for D (5 bases). V lost 2 bases and J 8 bases, leaving 15 bases between the germline ends. Germline V gene lookup returns CDR1 MNHEY and CDR2 SVGAGI. This CDR3 has 15 residues. CDR3 DNA sequence: TGTGCCAGCAGTTACACGGAGGGACCCAAAGAAAAACTGTTTTTT. Protein: CASSYTEGPKEKLFF.

The chain combines TRBV9 with TRBJ2-1, with D maybe TRBD2 (6 bases). V shed 4 bases and J shed 0 bases, with 20 bases lying between them. The CDR3 totals 18 residues. Germline CDR1 and CDR2: SGDLS and YYNGEE. The CDR3 region is CASSPRALAQSSYNEQFF. The CDR3 DNA reads as TGTGCCAGCAGCCCCCGCGCGCTAGCGCAGAGCTCCTACAATGAGCAGTTCTTC.

The chain carries TRBV3-1 (or the pseudogene TRBV3-2) and TRBJ2-1; 7 nucleotides agree with TRBD2. The CDR3 extends over 14 amino acids. Germline-derived CDR1 and CDR2 are LGHDT and YNNKEL (reference sequence). The J segment lost 4 bases and the V segment lost 4 bases, leaving 4 bases of the junction unmatched. For the CDR3, the DNA is TGTGCCAGCAGCCTTGGGACTACTTACAATGAGCAGTTCTTC. Amino acid sequence: CASSLGTTYNEQFF.

The CDR3 region has the DNA TGTGCCAGCAGCCAAGATATAGGGTTGACAGGAAGATATGGCTACACCTTC. It specifies CASSQDIGLTGRYGYTF. V usage is TRBV4-2 and J usage is TRBJ1-2; weak D call: TRBD1 (6 bases). The CDR3 spans 17 residues. The ends were cut back, 0 bases at V and 5 bases at J, with 19 bases in the middle. CDR1 LGHNA and CDR2 YNFKEQ come from the germline V gene.

The rearrangement uses TRBV20-1 and TRBJ2-3; D is ambiguous. V lost 0 bases to trimming and J lost 7 bases, with 5 bases between them. CDR3 length: 11 residues. CDR1 is DFQATT and CDR2 is SNEGSKA in the germline V gene (reference sequence). CDR3 sequence: CSARDFNTQYF. DNA of the CDR3: TGCAGTGCTAGAGATTTTAATACGCAGTATTTT.

This chain connects TRBV14 to TRBJ2-7; TRBD2 matches 8 bases. The CDR3 spans 15 residues. Germline CDR1 is SGHDN and CDR2 is FVKESK. Germline trimming cut 0 bases from V and 9 bases from J; bases unmatched to any gene: 10. CDR3 in amino acids: CASSQDVNGRAPQYF. CDR3 in DNA: TGTGCCAGCAGCCAAGATGTTAACGGGAGGGCCCCGCAGTACTTC.

The chain has TRBV5-4 and TRBJ1-6, with 7 bases aligning to TRBD1. Per germline, CDR1 SGHNT and CDR2 YYREEE (reference sequence). This CDR3 comprises 19 residues. J was trimmed by 0 bases and V by 1 base; bases with no gene match: 10. The CDR3 loop reads CASSLRDVTGSSYNSPLHF. The CDR3 coding sequence is TGTGCCAGCAGCTTGAGGGATGTGACAGGGAGCTCCTATAATTCACCCCTCCACTTT.

A few counts support this clone. This chain connects TRBV14 to TRBJ2-7, with D possibly matching TRBD1 (6 bases). Looked up from germline, CDR1 is SGHDN and CDR2 is FVKESK. The CDR3 is 13 residues long. Trimming removed 4 bases at V and 7 bases at J, with 14 bases between. The CDR3 sequence is CASSPRWDTEQYF. The CDR3 DNA follows: TGTGCCAGCAGCCCTCGGTGGGACACAGAGCAGTACTTC.

This chain links TRBV28 with TRBJ2-2; 9 positions agree with TRBD2. V shed 5 bases, J shed 4 bases, and the junction held 14 bases outside the gene matches. This CDR3 has 18 residues. Per the germline V gene, CDR1 is MDHEN and CDR2 is SYDVKM. CDR3 bases: TGTGCCAGCAGTCCACCACGACCGGGACTAGCCGTCACCGGGGAGCTGTTTTTT. Its protein is CASSPPRPGLAVTGELFF.

CDR3 residues: CSASPAAFSYEQYF. DNA for the CDR3: TGCAGCGCATCCCCCGCCGCGTTCTCCTACGAGCAGTACTTC. The chain combines TRBV29-1 with TRBJ2-7; D is unresolved. The CDR3 consists of 14 residues. In germline, CDR1 is SQVTM, CDR2 ANQGSEA. V lost 7 bases and J lost 0, with 16 bases in between.

This sequence joins TRBV30 and TRBJ2-7; perhaps TRBD1 as D (5 bases). This CDR3 region has 14 residues. Per germline, CDR1 GTSNPN and CDR2 SVGIG (reference sequence). Between the trimmed V and J ends, which lost 2 bases and 2 bases, there was a span of 13 bases. In DNA form, the CDR3 reads TGTGCCTGGAGTAGGGGTACAAAACCCTACGAGCAGTACTTC. Protein product: CAWSRGTKPYEQYF.

This clone was seen ten or more times. The rearrangement links TRBV21-1 to TRBJ2-2; the table's D call of TRBD2 was not tested on the DNA. TRBV21-1 is a known pseudogene. The CDR3 consists of 17 residues. DNA of the CDR3: TGTGCCAGCAGCGCTCCCGGGAGGGACAGAAACACCGGGGAGCTGTTTTTT. Its translation is CASSAPGRDRNTGELFF.

This clone occurred many times. This chain joins TRBV2 and TRBJ2-3, with 10 bases matching TRBD2. J gave up 0 bases and V 5 bases, and 2 bases lay outside the gene matches. The CDR3 length is 15 residues. The germline V gene has CDR1 SNHLY and CDR2 FYNNEI. The CDR3 region is CASSLLAGSTDTQYF. CDR3 DNA sequence: TGTGCCAGCAGTTTACTAGCGGGAAGCACAGATACGCAGTATTTT.